The clone carrying this T cell receptor beta chain was seen a few times. Antigen specificity is unknown. The source of the sample is a study of T-cell reconstitution after alpha-beta-depleted transplantation in children. Study results and caveats: Alpha-beta T cells about two months after transplant reportedly derived from several hundred expanded graft clones. It was newly produced T cells that mostly accounted for T-cell counts and diversity one year after transplant. TCRbeta diversity was high at day 60 in some patients (a result of surviving recipient T cells and thymic progenitors).

The CDR3 extends over 15 amino acids. Per germline, CDR1 SGDLS and CDR2 YYNGEE. Germline trimming cut 4 bases from V and 0 bases from J; bases unmatched to any gene: 4. TCRbeta library construction was performed incorporating unique molecular identifiers. Using its own MiXCR run on the PCR reads, TCRdb lists one record per CDR3 protein. The sample includes about 540,000 distinct CDR3 sequences, over 20% of them seen just once. This receptor was taken from a boy younger than two with Wiskott-Aldrich syndrome, due to receive a stem cell transplant. The chain combines TRBV9 with TRBJ2-5; 9 positions match TRBD2. Sequencing was performed on PBMCs, taken before TCRalphabeta/CD19-depleted stem cell transplant. The CDR3 DNA is TGTGCCAGCAGCCTTAGCGGGAGATACCAAGAGACCCAGTACTTC. It translates to CASSLSGRYQETQYF.